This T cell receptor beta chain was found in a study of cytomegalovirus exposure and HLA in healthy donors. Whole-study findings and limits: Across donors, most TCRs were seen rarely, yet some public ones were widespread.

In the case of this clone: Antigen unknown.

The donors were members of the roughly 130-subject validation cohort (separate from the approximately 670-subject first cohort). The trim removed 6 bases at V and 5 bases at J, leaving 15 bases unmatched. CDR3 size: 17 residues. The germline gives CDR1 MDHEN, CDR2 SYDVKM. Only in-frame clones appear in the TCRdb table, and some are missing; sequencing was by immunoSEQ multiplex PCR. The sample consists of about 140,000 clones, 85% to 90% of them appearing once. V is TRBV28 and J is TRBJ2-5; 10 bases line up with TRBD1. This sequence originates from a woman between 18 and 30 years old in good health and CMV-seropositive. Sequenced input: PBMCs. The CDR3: CASRPRPGTGAAETQYF. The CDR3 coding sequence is TGTGCCAGCAGGCCAAGGCCCGGGACAGGGGCCGCGGAGACCCAGTACTTC.